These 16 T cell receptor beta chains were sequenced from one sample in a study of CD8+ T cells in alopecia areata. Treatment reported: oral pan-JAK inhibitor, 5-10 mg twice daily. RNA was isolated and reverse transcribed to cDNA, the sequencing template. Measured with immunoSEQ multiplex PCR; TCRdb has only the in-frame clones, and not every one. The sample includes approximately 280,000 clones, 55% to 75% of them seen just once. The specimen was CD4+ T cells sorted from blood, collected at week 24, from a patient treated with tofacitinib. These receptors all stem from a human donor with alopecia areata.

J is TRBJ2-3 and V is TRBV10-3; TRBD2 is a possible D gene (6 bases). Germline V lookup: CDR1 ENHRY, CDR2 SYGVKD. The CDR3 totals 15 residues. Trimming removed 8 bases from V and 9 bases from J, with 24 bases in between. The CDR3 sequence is CAILQRADDLRTQYF. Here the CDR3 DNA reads TGTGCCATCCTTCAGCGGGCCGATGATCTCCGGACGCAGTATTTT.

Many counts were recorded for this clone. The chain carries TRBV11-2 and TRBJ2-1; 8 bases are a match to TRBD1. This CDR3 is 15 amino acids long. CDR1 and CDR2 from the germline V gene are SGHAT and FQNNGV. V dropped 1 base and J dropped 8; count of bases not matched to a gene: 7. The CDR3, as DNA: TGTGCCAGCAGCTTAGGACAGGGGAGAATCCATGAGCAGTTCTTC. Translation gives CASSLGQGRIHEQFF. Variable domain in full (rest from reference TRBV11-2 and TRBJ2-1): EAGVAQSPRYKIIEKRQSVAFWCNPISGHATLYWYQQILGQGPKLLIQFQNNGVVDDSQLPKDRFSAERLKGVDSTLKIQPAKLEDSAVYLCASSLGQGRIHEQFFGPGTRLTVL.

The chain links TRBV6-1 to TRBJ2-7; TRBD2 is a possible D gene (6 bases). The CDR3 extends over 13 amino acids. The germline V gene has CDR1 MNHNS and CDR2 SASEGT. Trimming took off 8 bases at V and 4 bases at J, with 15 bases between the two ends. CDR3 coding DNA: TGTGCCAGCGACGGGGGAATAGCTTACGAGCAGTACTTC. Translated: CASDGGIAYEQYF.

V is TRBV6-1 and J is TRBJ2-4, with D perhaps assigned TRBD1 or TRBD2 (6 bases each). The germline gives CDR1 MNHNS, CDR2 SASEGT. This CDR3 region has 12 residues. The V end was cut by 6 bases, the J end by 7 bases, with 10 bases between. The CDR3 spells CASRDSGNIQYF. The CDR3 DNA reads TGTGCCAGCAGGGACAGCGGGAACATTCAGTACTTC.

This CDR3 reads CSATGKSEAFF. In nucleotides, the CDR3 is TGCAGTGCTACAGGGAAGAGTGAAGCTTTCTTT. The V gene is TRBV20-1, the J gene TRBJ1-1, with D perhaps TRBD1 (5 bases). Germline CDR1 reads DFQATT; CDR2 reads SNEGSKA (reference sequence). The V gene lost 4 bases and the J gene lost 7 bases, with 10 bases spanning the gap. CDR3 length: 11 amino acids.

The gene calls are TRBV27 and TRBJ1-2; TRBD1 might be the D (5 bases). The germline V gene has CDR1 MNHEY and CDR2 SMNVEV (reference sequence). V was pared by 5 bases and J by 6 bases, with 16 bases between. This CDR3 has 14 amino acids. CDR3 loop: CASSPRRGGDGYTF. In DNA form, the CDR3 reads TGTGCCAGCAGTCCCCGACGCGGGGGTGATGGCTACACCTTC.

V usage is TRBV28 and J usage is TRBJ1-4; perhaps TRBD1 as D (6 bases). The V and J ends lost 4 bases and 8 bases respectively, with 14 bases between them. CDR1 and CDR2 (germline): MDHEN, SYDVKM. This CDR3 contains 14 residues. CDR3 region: CASSSDTGFEKLFF. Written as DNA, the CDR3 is TGTGCCAGCAGTTCCGACACAGGGTTCGAAAAACTGTTTTTT.

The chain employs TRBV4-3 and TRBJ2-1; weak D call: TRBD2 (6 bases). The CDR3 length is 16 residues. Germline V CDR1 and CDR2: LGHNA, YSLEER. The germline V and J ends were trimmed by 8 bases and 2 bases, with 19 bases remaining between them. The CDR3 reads CASRPSAGSTYNEQFF. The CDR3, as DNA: TGCGCCAGCCGTCCTTCTGCGGGGTCTACCTACAATGAGCAGTTCTTC.

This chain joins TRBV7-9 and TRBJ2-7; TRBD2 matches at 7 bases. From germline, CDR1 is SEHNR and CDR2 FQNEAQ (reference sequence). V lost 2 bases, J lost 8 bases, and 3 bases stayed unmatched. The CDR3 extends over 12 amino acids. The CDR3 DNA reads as TGTGCCAGCAGCTTAACCGGGGGGAAGCAGTACTTC. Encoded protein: CASSLTGGKQYF. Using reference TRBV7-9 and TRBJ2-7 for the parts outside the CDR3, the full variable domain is DTGVSQNPRHKITKRGQNVTFRCDPISEHNRLYWYRQTLGQGPEFLTYFQNEAQLEKSRLLSDRFSAERPKGSFSTLEIQRTEQGDSAMYLCASSLTGGKQYFGPGTRLTVT.

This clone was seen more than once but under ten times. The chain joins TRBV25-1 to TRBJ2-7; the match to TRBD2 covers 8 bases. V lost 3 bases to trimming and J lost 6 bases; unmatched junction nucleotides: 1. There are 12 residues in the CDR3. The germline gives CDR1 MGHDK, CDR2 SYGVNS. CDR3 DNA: TGTGCCAGCAGTGATAGCGGGGCCGAGCAGTACTTC. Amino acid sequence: CASSDSGAEQYF.

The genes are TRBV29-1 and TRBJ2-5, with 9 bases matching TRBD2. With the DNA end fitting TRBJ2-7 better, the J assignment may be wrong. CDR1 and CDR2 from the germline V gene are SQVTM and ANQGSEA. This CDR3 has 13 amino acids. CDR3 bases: TGCAGCGCGGCGGCTCGGACTAGCGACGAGCAGTACTTC. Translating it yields CSAAARTSDEQYF.

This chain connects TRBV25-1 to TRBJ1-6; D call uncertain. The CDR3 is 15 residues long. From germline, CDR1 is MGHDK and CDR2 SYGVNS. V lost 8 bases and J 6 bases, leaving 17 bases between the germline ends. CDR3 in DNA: TGTGCCAGCCAAGGGATCCCCGCGCCTAATTCACCCCTCCACTTT. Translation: CASQGIPAPNSPLHF. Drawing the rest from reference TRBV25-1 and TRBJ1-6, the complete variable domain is EADIYQTPRYLVIGTGKKITLECSQTMGHDKMYWYQQDPGMELHLIHYSYGVNSTEKGDLSSESTVSRIRTEHFPLTLESARPSHTSQYLCASQGIPAPNSPLHFGNGTRLTVT.

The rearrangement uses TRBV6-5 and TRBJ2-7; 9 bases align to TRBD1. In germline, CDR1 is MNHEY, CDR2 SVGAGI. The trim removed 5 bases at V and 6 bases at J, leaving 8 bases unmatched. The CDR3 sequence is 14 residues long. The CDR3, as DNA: TGTGCCAGCAGTCGCCCTGGGACAGGGTTCGAGCAGTACTTC. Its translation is CASSRPGTGFEQYF.

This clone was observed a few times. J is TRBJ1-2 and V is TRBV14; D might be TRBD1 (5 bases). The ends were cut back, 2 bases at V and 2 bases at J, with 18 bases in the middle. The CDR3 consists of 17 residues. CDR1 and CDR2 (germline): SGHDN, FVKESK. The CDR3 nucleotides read TGTGCCAGCAGCCAACTTCTCGGCGGGGGGTACAACTATGGCTACACCTTC. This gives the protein CASSQLLGGGYNYGYTF.

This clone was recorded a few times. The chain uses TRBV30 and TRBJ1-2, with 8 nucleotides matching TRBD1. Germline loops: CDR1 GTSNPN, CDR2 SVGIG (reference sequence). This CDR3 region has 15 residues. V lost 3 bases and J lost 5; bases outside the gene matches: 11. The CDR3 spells CAWRSLRTGRYGYTF. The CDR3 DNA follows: TGTGCCTGGAGGTCCCTGAGGACAGGGCGATATGGCTACACCTTC.

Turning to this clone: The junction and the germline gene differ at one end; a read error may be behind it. The CDR3: CASSWASGGPYGQYF. CDR3 coding DNA: TGTGCCAGCAGCTGGGCGAGCGGGGGCCCCTACGGGCAGTACTTC. The V call is TRBV7-9, the J call TRBJ2-7; TRBD2 aligns across 8 bases. There are 15 residues in the CDR3. Looked up from germline, CDR1 is SEHNR and CDR2 is FQNEAQ (reference sequence).